This T cell receptor (beta chain) was captured in a study of Ad26.COV2.S vaccination and SARS-CoV-2 variants. For the study at large: Administration of Ad26.COV2.S was intramuscular, either once or twice 56 days apart. Study-level results: Responses of spike-specific T cells (both CD8+ and CD4+) reportedly showed substantial breadth after vaccination.

This clone was recorded only once. No antigen is known for it. Treatment here: 15 to 20 received Ad26.COV2.S at low or high dose, single or two shots; roughly 5 received placebo; per-sample allocation not given. Each sample was drawn 63 days after the first injection (of vaccine or placebo). The V and J ends lost 7 bases and 4 bases respectively, with 17 bases between them. This CDR3 is built from 15 residues. Germline V CDR1 and CDR2: SGHKS, YYEKEE (reference sequence). Sequenced by immunoSEQ multiplex PCR; TCRdb stores in-frame clones only, minus some. The sample contains about 680,000 clones, roughly 90% of which appear only once.

The TCR was taken from a person aged 18-60 years who received the Ad26.COV2.S COVID-19 vaccine or a placebo. The chain recombines TRBV5-5 with TRBJ1-4; TRBD1 might be the D (5 bases). The sample was peripheral blood, taken in a trial of Ad26.COV2.S vaccine versus placebo. CDR3 amino acids: CASALGRGGNEKLFF. The DNA of the CDR3 is TGTGCCAGCGCCCTTGGAAGGGGTGGTAATGAAAAACTGTTTTTT.